The 21 T cell receptor beta chains below all came from one sample that was sequenced in a study of blood T cell repertoires in COVID-19. Measured with immunoSEQ multiplex PCR; TCRdb has only the in-frame clones, and not every one. This sample yields over 350,000 clones, of which 85% to 90% are seen a single time; 4% to 5.5% belongs to the top ten. Material for sequencing was peripheral blood. Receptors were obtained from a woman aged 25 to 45 with acute or convalescent COVID-19.

The chain couples TRBV3-1 (or the pseudogene TRBV3-2) to TRBJ1-4, with D tentatively TRBD1 (6 bases). Germline-derived CDR1 and CDR2 are LGHDT and YNNKEL (reference sequence). With 0 bases removed from V and 14 bases from J, the gap between germline ends came to 13 bases. The CDR3 has 13 amino acids. The CDR3 loop is CASSQDRGDKLFF. In DNA form, the CDR3 reads TGTGCCAGCAGCCAAGATCGAGGGGACAAGCTGTTTTTT.

Regarding this clone: Other nucleotide sequences from this sample produce the same CDR3. The chain is built from TRBV4-1 and TRBJ1-3, with TRBD1 matching 9 bases. The V gene's germline CDR1 is MGHRA and CDR2 YSYEKL. This CDR3 is built from 15 residues. V was clipped by 3 bases and J by 1 base; unmatched bases: 1. DNA for the CDR3: TGCGCCAGCAGCCAGGGACAGGGATCTGGAAACACCATATATTTT. This sequence encodes CASSQGQGSGNTIYF.

The chain couples TRBV10-1 to TRBJ2-6; D gene ambiguous. Germline lookup yields CDR1 WNHNN and CDR2 SYGVQD (reference sequence). V lost 1 base and J 1 base, leaving 8 bases between the germline ends. The length of the CDR3 is 16 residues. CDR3 sequence (DNA): TGCGCCAGCAGTGAGTACATCGATTCTGGGGCCAACGTCCTGACTTTC. Amino acids: CASSEYIDSGANVLTF.

The J gene is TRBJ1-3, the V gene TRBV7-2; D gene uncertain. Per germline, CDR1 SGHTA and CDR2 FQGNSA. Trimming stripped 4 bases from V and 8 bases from J, with 6 bases between. This CDR3 has 11 residues. The CDR3 protein is CASSSGYTIYF. The DNA of the CDR3 is TGTGCCAGCAGCTCCGGTTACACCATATATTTT. The variable domain in full, with the rest retrieved from reference TRBV7-2 and TRBJ1-3, is GAGVSQSPSNKVTEKGKDVELRCDPISGHTALYWYRQSLGQGLEFLIYFQGNSAPDKSGLPSDRFSAERTGGSVSTLTIQRTQQEDSAVYLCASSSGYTIYFGEGSWLTVV.

The rearrangement links TRBV18 to TRBJ2-5; D remains unclear. V was pared by 2 bases and J by 2 bases, with 6 bases between. Germline loops: CDR1 KGHSH, CDR2 LQKENI. The CDR3 runs 13 residues. The CDR3 DNA sequence: TGTGCCAGCTCACCATCCATTCAAGAGACCCAGTACTTC. Amino acid sequence: CASSPSIQETQYF.

The CDR3 protein is CASSIVGGDTDTQYF. The CDR3 region has the DNA TGTGCCAGTAGTATAGTCGGGGGGGACACAGATACGCAGTATTTT. This sequence joins TRBV19 and TRBJ2-3; TRBD2 agrees at 8 bases. The V gene's germline CDR1 is LNHDA and CDR2 SQIVND (reference sequence). CDR3 size: 15 residues. The V and J ends lost 1 base and 2 bases, in that order; junction bases with no gene match: 2.

A single count supports this clone. The gene calls are TRBV11-2 and TRBJ2-5; D is perhaps TRBD1 (5 bases). The CDR3 sequence is 16 residues long. V dropped 1 base and J dropped 2 bases, with 14 bases sitting between them. Per germline, CDR1 SGHAT and CDR2 FQNNGV. CDR3 protein: CASSLGGLVDQETQYF. The CDR3 nucleotides read TGTGCCAGCAGCTTAGGGGGCTTGGTCGATCAAGAGACCCAGTACTTC.

V gene TRBV7-8 combines with J gene TRBJ2-3; 8 nucleotides align to TRBD1. Germline loops: CDR1 SGHVS, CDR2 FQNEAQ. The CDR3 sequence is 18 residues long. V trimming: 6 bases; J trimming: 0 bases; junction bases outside the gene matches: 14. As DNA, the CDR3 is TGTGCCAGCAGTTTGAGAGGACAGGGTCCCATTAGCACAGATACGCAGTATTTT. Translated: CASSLRGQGPISTDTQYF.

This chain joins TRBV24-1 and TRBJ1-1; D possibly corresponds to TRBD1 (5 bases). The germline V gene encodes CDR1 KGHDR and CDR2 SFDVKD. The CDR3 length is 12 residues. Trimming removed 5 bases from V and 4 bases from J, with 7 bases in between. CDR3 bases: TGTGCCACCAGTGCGGGGGGCACTGAAGCTTTCTTT. It specifies CATSAGGTEAFF.

The chain is built from TRBV19 and TRBJ2-5; TRBD1 might be the D (5 bases). Germline lookup yields CDR1 LNHDA and CDR2 SQIVND (reference sequence). The V end lost 3 bases, the J end lost 5 bases, and 10 bases lay between the germline ends. There are 13 residues in the CDR3. The CDR3 spells CASSMGGAETQYF. Written as DNA, the CDR3 is TGTGCCAGTAGTATGGGTGGGGCGGAGACCCAGTACTTC.

This chain links TRBV30 with TRBJ2-5, with a tentative D call TRBD1 (5 bases). Germline CDR1 GTSNPN, CDR2 SVGIG (reference sequence). V lost 0 bases and J 0 bases, leaving 8 bases between the germline ends. The CDR3 runs 14 residues. As DNA, the CDR3 is TGTGCCTGGAGTGTAGTCAGGGACCAAGAGACCCAGTACTTC. Translating gives CAWSVVRDQETQYF.

V is TRBV6-5 and J is TRBJ1-1, with no clear D. There are 13 residues in the CDR3. Germline V CDR1 and CDR2: MNHEY, SVGAGI. The ends were cut back, 10 bases at V and 9 bases at J, with 21 bases in the middle. The CDR3 sequence is CATVESGTFQAFF. DNA of the CDR3: TGTGCCACTGTCGAGTCAGGAACTTTTCAAGCTTTCTTT.

V is TRBV11-2 and J is TRBJ1-3, with TRBD1 matching 10 bases. The CDR3 totals 16 residues. V was clipped by 0 bases and J by 2 bases; unmatched bases: 1. Per the germline V gene, CDR1 is SGHAT and CDR2 is FQNNGV. The CDR3 reads CASSLEGQGAGNTIYF. The CDR3 nucleotides read TGTGCCAGCAGCTTAGAAGGACAGGGGGCTGGAAACACCATATATTTT.

The chain is built from TRBV7-9 and TRBJ2-7, with a possible D match to TRBD1 (6 bases). The CDR3 has 16 residues. Germline V gene data show CDR1 as SEHNR and CDR2 as FQNEAQ (reference sequence). V shed 6 bases and J shed 3 bases, with 21 bases lying between them. In nucleotides, the CDR3 is TGTGCCAGCAGTCCGGGACACCTTAGCTACTACTACGAGCAGTACTTC. It codes for CASSPGHLSYYYEQYF. Supplemented by reference TRBV7-9 and TRBJ2-7, the full variable domain reads DTGVSQNPRHKITKRGQNVTFRCDPISEHNRLYWYRQTLGQGPEFLTYFQNEAQLEKSRLLSDRFSAERPKGSFSTLEIQRTEQGDSAMYLCASSPGHLSYYYEQYFGPGTRLTVT.

The chain employs TRBV18 and TRBJ1-3, with D tentatively TRBD1 (6 bases). Germline V gene data show CDR1 as KGHSH and CDR2 as LQKENI. CDR3 length: 18 amino acids. Trimming pared 4 bases from V and 0 bases from J, leaving 19 bases between. CDR3 residues: CASSLYRQETLSGNTIYF. In DNA form, the CDR3 reads TGTGCCAGCTCACTCTACAGACAGGAAACCCTCTCTGGAAACACCATATATTTT.

This clone was found once. The V call is TRBV29-1, the J call TRBJ2-1, with D perhaps matching TRBD1 (5 bases). CDR3 length: 13 residues. V was pared by 7 bases and J by 2 bases, with 12 bases between. In germline, CDR1 is SQVTM, CDR2 ANQGSEA. The CDR3 DNA sequence: TGCAGCGCTAGACAGTTCCCCTACAATGAGCAGTTCTTC. Encoded protein: CSARQFPYNEQFF.

This clone was picked up one time. The chain couples TRBV28 to TRBJ2-3, with D perhaps matching TRBD2 (7 bases). Germline V lookup: CDR1 MDHEN, CDR2 SYDVKM. The CDR3 sequence is 16 residues long. Trimming shortened V by 3 bases and J by 4 bases, and 17 bases separated the two germline ends. As DNA, the CDR3 is TGTGCCAGCAGTTTCGCGTGGCGGGGGCAGTCAGATACGCAGTATTTT. Translated: CASSFAWRGQSDTQYF.

This chain connects TRBV27 to TRBJ2-1; 11 bases are shared with TRBD2. V shed 4 bases, J shed 6 bases, and the junction held 14 bases outside the gene matches. The V gene's germline CDR1 is MNHEY and CDR2 SMNVEV (reference sequence). This CDR3 contains 18 residues. CDR3 bases: TGTGCCAGCAGTTCCTTTTATGTAGCGGGGGGGCAGTTCAATGAGCAGTTCTTC. This gives the protein CASSSFYVAGGQFNEQFF.

This clone has only a few counts. The chain recombines TRBV19 with TRBJ1-1; D ambiguous. V was cut by 3 bases and J by 4 bases, with 12 bases left in between. The CDR3 spans 14 residues. Germline values: CDR1 LNHDA, CDR2 SQIVND (reference sequence). The CDR3 DNA is TGTGCCAGTAGTATGCGGGGATGGAGCACTGAAGCTTTCTTT. Amino acid sequence: CASSMRGWSTEAFF.

The V call is TRBV7-9, the J call TRBJ2-7, with 9 positions matching TRBD1. J lost 1 base, V lost 4 bases, and 8 bases had no gene match. The CDR3 has 16 residues. The germline CDR1 and CDR2 sequences are SEHNR and FQNEAQ (reference sequence). For the CDR3, the DNA is TGTGCCAGCAGCTGGGCCGGGACAGGGAGATCCTACGAGCAGTACTTC. It encodes CASSWAGTGRSYEQYF.

The chain uses TRBV10-3 and TRBJ1-5, with unresolved D. V gave up 3 bases and J gave up 7 bases, with 7 bases separating them. CDR3 length: 12 residues. Germline lookup yields CDR1 ENHRY and CDR2 SYGVKD. CDR3 region: CAISDPQQPQHF. The CDR3 nucleotides are TGTGCCATCAGTGACCCCCAGCAGCCCCAGCATTTT.